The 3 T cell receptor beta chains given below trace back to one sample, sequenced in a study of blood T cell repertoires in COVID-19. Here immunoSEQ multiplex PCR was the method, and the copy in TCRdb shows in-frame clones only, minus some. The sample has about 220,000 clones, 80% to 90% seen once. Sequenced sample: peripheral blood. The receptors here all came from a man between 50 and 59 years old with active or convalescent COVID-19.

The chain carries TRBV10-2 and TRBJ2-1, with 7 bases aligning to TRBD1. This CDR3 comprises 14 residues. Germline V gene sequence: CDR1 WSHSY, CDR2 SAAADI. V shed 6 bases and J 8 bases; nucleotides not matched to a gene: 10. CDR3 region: CASRDGTARDEQFF. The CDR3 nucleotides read TGCGCCAGCAGAGACGGGACAGCCCGAGATGAGCAGTTCTTC.

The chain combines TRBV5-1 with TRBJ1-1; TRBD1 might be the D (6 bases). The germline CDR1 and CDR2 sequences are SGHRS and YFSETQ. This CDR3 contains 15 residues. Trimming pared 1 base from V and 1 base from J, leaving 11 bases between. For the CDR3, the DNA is TGCGCCAGCAGCTTGTCTGGGGGCTGGAACACTGAAGCTTTCTTT. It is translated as CASSLSGGWNTEAFF.

In nucleotides, the CDR3 is TGTGCCAGCAGCGTAGGTGTGACACACAACTATGGCTACACCTTC. Translated: CASSVGVTHNYGYTF. The chain employs TRBV9 and TRBJ1-2, with D unclear. The length of the CDR3 is 15 residues. With 0 bases removed from V and 2 bases from J, the gap between germline ends came to 11 bases. Germline V gene lookup returns CDR1 SGDLS and CDR2 YYNGEE.